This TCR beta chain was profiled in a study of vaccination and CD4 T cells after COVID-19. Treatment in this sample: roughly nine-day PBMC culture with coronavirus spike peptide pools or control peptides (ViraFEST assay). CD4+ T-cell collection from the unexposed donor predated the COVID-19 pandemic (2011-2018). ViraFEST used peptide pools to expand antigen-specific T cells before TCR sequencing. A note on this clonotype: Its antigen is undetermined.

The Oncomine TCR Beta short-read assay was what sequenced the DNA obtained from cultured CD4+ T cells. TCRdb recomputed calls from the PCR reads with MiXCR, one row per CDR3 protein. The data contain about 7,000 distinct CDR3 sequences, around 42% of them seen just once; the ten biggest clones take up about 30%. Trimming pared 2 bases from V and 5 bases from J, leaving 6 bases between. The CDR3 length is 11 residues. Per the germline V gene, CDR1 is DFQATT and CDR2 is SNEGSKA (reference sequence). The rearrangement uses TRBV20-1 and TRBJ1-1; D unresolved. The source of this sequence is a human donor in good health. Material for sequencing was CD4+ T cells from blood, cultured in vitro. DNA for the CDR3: TGCAGTGCTAGAACGTATACTGAAGCTTTCTTT. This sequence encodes CSARTYTEAFF.